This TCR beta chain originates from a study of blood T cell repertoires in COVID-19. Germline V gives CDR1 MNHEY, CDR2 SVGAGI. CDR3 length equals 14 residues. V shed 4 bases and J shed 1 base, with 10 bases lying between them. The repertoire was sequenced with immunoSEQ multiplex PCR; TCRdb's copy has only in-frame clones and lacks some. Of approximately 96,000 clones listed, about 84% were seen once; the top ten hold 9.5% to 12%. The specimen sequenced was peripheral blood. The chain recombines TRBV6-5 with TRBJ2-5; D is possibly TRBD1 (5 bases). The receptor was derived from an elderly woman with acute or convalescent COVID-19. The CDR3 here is CASSSQGSQETQYF. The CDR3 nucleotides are TGTGCCAGCAGTTCCCAGGGCAGCCAAGAGACCCAGTACTTC.